One sample yielded the 13 T cell receptor beta chains listed below, sequenced in a study of blood T cell repertoires in COVID-19. TCRdb's copy holds only in-frame clones and misses some; the assay was immunoSEQ multiplex PCR. The sample records about 200,000 clones, around 90% being singletons. The sample consisted of peripheral blood. The receptors derive from a man in his sixties with acute or convalescent COVID-19.

The chain links TRBV7-9 to TRBJ2-2; possible D gene TRBD1, 5 bases. The CDR3 loop spans 14 amino acids. The V gene's germline CDR1 is SEHNR and CDR2 FQNEAQ (reference sequence). Trimming removed 2 bases at V and 2 bases at J, with 6 bases between. This CDR3 reads CASSLQGNTGELFF. The CDR3 nucleotides are TGTGCCAGCAGCTTACAGGGAAACACCGGGGAGCTGTTTTTT.

This chain connects TRBV28 to TRBJ2-7; D ambiguous. The CDR3 is 16 residues long. V was clipped by 2 bases and J by 1 base, with 15 bases between them. Germline CDR1 and CDR2: MDHEN and SYDVKM. The CDR3 spells CASSLGRLRGSYEQYF. The CDR3 DNA reads as TGTGCCAGCAGTTTAGGTAGGCTCCGAGGATCCTACGAGCAGTACTTC.

This clone was seen only a few times. The chain carries TRBV2 and TRBJ2-1; 15 nucleotides agree with TRBD2. The CDR3 covers 16 residues. CDR1 is SNHLY and CDR2 is FYNNEI in the germline V gene. V trimming: 8 bases; J trimming: 5 bases; junction bases outside the gene matches: 7. The CDR3 protein is CASGGLAGGPNNEQFF. As DNA, the CDR3 is TGTGCCAGCGGAGGACTAGCGGGGGGGCCTAACAATGAGCAGTTCTTC.

The chain uses TRBV18 and TRBJ2-1; TRBD2 matches at 11 bases. With V trimmed by 3 bases and J by 7 bases, 5 bases remained unmatched. Germline assignment: CDR1 KGHSH and CDR2 LQKENI. The CDR3 is 15 residues long. The CDR3 nucleotides are TGTGCCAGCTCACCGGGTAGCGGGGGGGCTAATGAGCAGTTCTTC. Amino acid sequence: CASSPGSGGANEQFF.

This chain uses TRBV4-2 with TRBJ2-3, with 14 bases fitting TRBD2. CDR3 length: 17 amino acids. CDR1 and CDR2 (germline): LGHNA, YNFKEQ. After removal of 3 bases from V and 2 bases from J, the junction contained 4 bases not matched to a gene. The CDR3 loop is CASSQGLAGALTDTQYF. CDR3 coding DNA: TGTGCCAGCAGCCAGGGACTAGCGGGGGCCCTCACAGATACGCAGTATTTT.

The rearrangement joins TRBV3-1 (or the pseudogene TRBV3-2) to TRBJ2-3; 14 positions match TRBD2. V lost 2 bases to trimming and J lost 4 bases; unmatched junction nucleotides: 2. The germline CDR1 and CDR2 sequences are LGHDT and YNNKEL (reference sequence). The CDR3 loop spans 16 amino acids. The CDR3 protein is CASSQTTSGGADTQYF. In nucleotides, the CDR3 is TGTGCCAGCAGCCAAACGACTAGCGGGGGGGCAGATACGCAGTATTTT.

The V and J genes are TRBV4-3 and TRBJ2-4; D is unresolved. This CDR3 comprises 15 residues. Trimming took 0 bases from V and 0 from J, leaving 6 bases between them. CDR1 and CDR2 from the germline V gene are LGHNA and YSLEER. The CDR3 region has the DNA TGCGCCAGCAGCCAAGACAGGTTAGCCAAAAACATTCAGTACTTC. Protein sequence: CASSQDRLAKNIQYF.

This rearrangement joins TRBV7-6 to TRBJ1-4, with 7 bases identical to TRBD1. CDR1 and CDR2 (germline): SGHVS, FNYEAQ. This CDR3 region has 14 residues. V was clipped by 3 bases and J by 8 bases; unmatched bases: 6. CDR3: CASSLTGPGEKLFF. CDR3 coding DNA: TGTGCCAGCAGCTTGACAGGGCCGGGAGAAAAACTGTTTTTT.

This clone showed up just once. V gene TRBV6-6 combines with J gene TRBJ2-1, with D uncertain. V was trimmed by 0 bases and J by 4 bases, leaving 7 bases between them. The germline V gene has CDR1 MNHNY and CDR2 SVGAGI (reference sequence). This CDR3 spans 14 amino acids. Written as DNA, the CDR3 is TGTGCCAGCAGTTACTCAGCCCTTTACAATGAGCAGTTCTTC. It encodes CASSYSALYNEQFF.

The V call is TRBV11-2, the J call TRBJ1-5; TRBD1 is a possible D gene (5 bases). The CDR3 length is 17 residues. The germline CDR1 and CDR2 sequences are SGHAT and FQNNGV. Deletions cut 6 bases from V and 0 bases from J, with 18 bases between. The CDR3 DNA follows: TGTGCCAGCAGTTCAAGCCGGCAGGGTGATAGCAATCAGCCCCAGCATTTT. Amino acids: CASSSSRQGDSNQPQHF. Based on the CDR3 plus reference TRBV11-2 and TRBJ1-5, the full variable domain is EAGVAQSPRYKIIEKRQSVAFWCNPISGHATLYWYQQILGQGPKLLIQFQNNGVVDDSQLPKDRFSAERLKGVDSTLKIQPAKLEDSAVYLCASSSSRQGDSNQPQHFGDGTRLSIL.

The rearrangement joins TRBV29-1 to TRBJ1-2; tentatively, D is TRBD1 (5 bases). Germline V CDR1 and CDR2: SQVTM, ANQGSEA. The V gene lost 1 base and the J gene lost 8 bases, with 11 bases spanning the gap. This CDR3 spans 12 amino acids. The CDR3 sequence: CSVEVGAGGYTF. The CDR3 bases are TGCAGCGTTGAAGTTGGGGCGGGAGGCTACACCTTC.

This chain links TRBV30 with TRBJ1-2, with 10 nucleotides matching TRBD1. The CDR3 totals 13 residues. V shed 5 bases and J 5 bases; nucleotides not matched to a gene: 5. The germline V gene encodes CDR1 GTSNPN and CDR2 SVGIG (reference sequence). CDR3 amino acids: CAWGAGQGYGYTF. The CDR3 DNA reads as TGTGCCTGGGGGGCGGGACAGGGGTATGGCTACACCTTC.

The chain couples TRBV7-3 to TRBJ2-6; 7 bases are shared with TRBD2. This CDR3 spans 15 amino acids. Germline V gene lookup returns CDR1 SGHTA and CDR2 FQGTGA. With V trimmed by 5 bases and J by 2 bases, 3 bases remained unmatched. The CDR3 is CASSPRGAGANVLTF. As DNA, the CDR3 is TGTGCCAGCAGCCCCCGGGGGGCTGGGGCCAACGTCCTGACTTTC.